This record concerns one T cell receptor beta chain sequence. What it recognizes is unknown. Sample time point: pretreatment peripheral blood. This entry belongs to a study of PD-L1 blockade in urothelial cancer. Study conclusions and caveats: Lower pretreatment blood TCR clonality, under the median, predicted better survival, researchers reported.

Per the germline V gene, CDR1 is SGDLS and CDR2 is YYNGEE. This CDR3 contains 17 residues. V gave up 0 bases and J gave up 1 base, with 16 bases separating them. Spike-ins of synthetic TCR analog templates went into each PCR. Sequencing used immunoSEQ multiplex PCR; TCRdb keeps in-frame clones, though not all of them. Here the sample spans roughly 90,000 clones, around 89% being singletons. This specimen consisted of PBMCs, obtained around atezolizumab (anti-PD-L1) treatment. The clonotype originates from an elderly woman with urothelial cancer. This chain connects TRBV9 to TRBJ2-5; weak D call: TRBD2 (6 bases). The CDR3 spells CASSVDPLGGTQETQYF. In nucleotides, the CDR3 is TGTGCCAGCAGCGTAGACCCCCTTGGGGGGACCCAAGAGACCCAGTACTTC. Using reference TRBV9 and TRBJ2-5 for the parts outside the CDR3, the full variable domain is DSGVTQTPKHLITATGQRVTLRCSPRSGDLSVYWYQQSLDQGLQFLIQYYNGEERAKGNILERFSAQQFPDLHSELNLSSLELGDSALYFCASSVDPLGGTQETQYFGPGTRLLVL.